What follows are 31 T cell receptor beta chains derived from one specimen sequenced in a study of shared clonotypes between healthy human individuals. TCRdb's copy holds only in-frame clones and misses some; the assay was immunoSEQ multiplex PCR. The data hold approximately 320,000 clones, with around two thirds observed a single time. The sequenced sample consisted of memory CD4+ T cells sorted from blood. Stated subset: CD45RA-negative fraction. All receptors come from a man aged 25 to 45 in good health.

The J gene is TRBJ2-5, the V gene TRBV25-1; 8 bases are shared with TRBD2. Germline V gives CDR1 MGHDK, CDR2 SYGVNS. V was clipped by 6 bases and J by 5 bases; unmatched bases: 2. The CDR3 contains 12 residues. The CDR3 nucleotides are TGTGCCAGCAGAGGCGGGAGGGAGACCCAGTACTTC. It specifies CASRGGRETQYF.

CDR3 nucleotide sequence: TGTGCCAGCAACTTAGCGGGAGGGAGAGAGACCCAGTACTTC. This translates into CASNLAGGRETQYF. This chain joins TRBV6-1 and TRBJ2-5; 11 nucleotides line up with TRBD2. V shed 7 bases and J 4 bases; nucleotides not matched to a gene: 5. This CDR3 is built from 14 residues. The germline V gene encodes CDR1 MNHNS and CDR2 SASEGT.

This clone was seen a few times. The rearrangement uses TRBV9 and TRBJ2-5; D unresolved. This CDR3 region has 14 residues. V shed 0 bases and J shed 2 bases, with 8 bases lying between them. From germline, CDR1 is SGDLS and CDR2 YYNGEE. Written as DNA, the CDR3 is TGTGCCAGCAGCGTAGTTGCGGAACAAGAGACCCAGTACTTC. Protein: CASSVVAEQETQYF.

As concerns this clone: At the DNA level, this CDR3 is encoded by other sequences in the same sample as well. The chain is built from TRBV18 and TRBJ2-7, with D perhaps matching TRBD2 (7 bases). This CDR3 is built from 14 residues. Trimming removed 3 bases at V and 3 bases at J, with 12 bases between. Germline-derived CDR1 and CDR2 are KGHSH and LQKENI. Here the CDR3 DNA reads TGTGCCAGCTCACCGGGGGGCGGGAGCTACGAGCAGTACTTC. Translating gives CASSPGGGSYEQYF.

The sample holds many counts of this clone. The chain has TRBV4-2 and TRBJ2-7, with no clear D. Per the germline V gene, CDR1 is LGHNA and CDR2 is YNFKEQ. The ends were cut back, 2 bases at V and 3 bases at J, with 11 bases in the middle. This CDR3 has 14 residues. The DNA for the CDR3 is TGTGCCAGCAGCCAATGGCCGTTAAGCTACGAGCAGTACTTC. Its translation is CASSQWPLSYEQYF.

The chain is built from TRBV6-5 and TRBJ2-7, with unresolved D. Germline V gene sequence: CDR1 MNHEY, CDR2 SVGAGI. The length of the CDR3 is 15 residues. V was pared by 6 bases and J by 1 base, with 16 bases between. CDR3 nucleotide sequence: TGTGCCAGCAGCCCTTACGGGCGCGCTTCCTACGAGCAGTACTTC. Translating gives CASSPYGRASYEQYF.

This chain uses TRBV12-5 with TRBJ2-1; D gene ambiguous. This CDR3 spans 14 amino acids. Germline CDR1 LGHNT, CDR2 FRNRAP. Trimming removed 1 base from V and 6 bases from J, with 10 bases in between. The chain's CDR3 is CASGLGKSSNEQFF. The CDR3 bases are TGTGCTAGTGGTTTGGGGAAATCAAGCAATGAGCAGTTCTTC.

Here the CDR3 reads CASSPGLADNTDTQYF. The CDR3 DNA sequence: TGTGCCAGCTCACCCGGACTAGCGGACAACACAGATACGCAGTATTTT. The V gene is TRBV18, the J gene TRBJ2-3; 10 bases fit TRBD2. Trimming removed 3 bases from V and 2 bases from J; junction bases left unmatched: 5. The CDR3 extends over 16 amino acids. Germline V lookup: CDR1 KGHSH, CDR2 LQKENI.

The chain employs TRBV5-1 and TRBJ2-2; D remains ambiguous. Germline V gene lookup returns CDR1 SGHRS and CDR2 YFSETQ. This CDR3 spans 16 amino acids. Between the trimmed V and J ends, which lost 4 bases and 4 bases, there was a span of 17 bases. The CDR3 loop reads CASSLTTLGTTGELFF. CDR3 DNA: TGCGCCAGCAGCCTGACCACCCTAGGAACCACCGGGGAGCTGTTTTTT.

This chain links TRBV7-2 with TRBJ1-1; D is uncertain. Deletions cut 4 bases from V and 3 bases from J, with 15 bases between. CDR1 and CDR2 from the germline V gene are SGHTA and FQGNSA. The length of the CDR3 is 15 residues. The CDR3 reads CASSSSGVQDTEAFF. As DNA, the CDR3 is TGTGCCAGCAGCTCTAGTGGGGTGCAGGACACTGAAGCTTTCTTT. Drawing the rest from reference TRBV7-2 and TRBJ1-1, the complete variable domain is GAGVSQSPSNKVTEKGKDVELRCDPISGHTALYWYRQSLGQGLEFLIYFQGNSAPDKSGLPSDRFSAERTGGSVSTLTIQRTQQEDSAVYLCASSSSGVQDTEAFFGQGTRLTVV.

The chain employs TRBV25-1 and TRBJ2-2; D unclear. V lost 2 bases, J lost 5 bases, and 12 bases lay in between. The CDR3 is 15 residues long. The V gene's germline CDR1 is MGHDK and CDR2 SYGVNS. CDR3 in amino acids: CASSEEITATGELFF. Here the CDR3 DNA reads TGTGCCAGCAGTGAAGAGATCACAGCGACCGGGGAGCTGTTTTTT.

Ten or more counts support this clone. The chain joins TRBV19 to TRBJ2-7; D may be TRBD1 (5 bases). The CDR3 totals 13 residues. Trimming removed 6 bases from V and 0 bases from J, with 9 bases in between. Germline lookup yields CDR1 LNHDA and CDR2 SQIVND (reference sequence). The CDR3, as DNA: TGTGCCAGTAGGAAACAGGCCTCCTACGAGCAGTACTTC. Translated: CASRKQASYEQYF.

The chain employs TRBV7-2 and TRBJ2-5; D is unresolved. Per the germline V gene, CDR1 is SGHTA and CDR2 is FQGNSA. This CDR3 region has 13 residues. Trimming pared 5 bases from V and 5 bases from J, leaving 12 bases between. Here the CDR3 reads CASSLRMGETQYF. The CDR3 DNA is TGTGCCAGCAGCCTACGAATGGGGGAGACCCAGTACTTC.

This clone was recorded once. This sequence joins TRBV5-1 and TRBJ1-2; 8 bases align to TRBD1. Per the germline V gene, CDR1 is SGHRS and CDR2 is YFSETQ. V lost 4 bases, J lost 1 base, and 6 bases stayed unmatched. The CDR3 is 15 amino acids. The CDR3 protein is CASSDQGALNYGYTF. CDR3 bases: TGCGCCAGCAGCGACCAGGGGGCGCTTAACTATGGCTACACCTTC.

For the CDR3, the DNA is TGTGCCAGCAGCGGACCGACTTACAATGAGCAGTTCTTC. Protein product: CASSGPTYNEQFF. The chain joins TRBV9 to TRBJ2-1, with D hard to call. Trimming took 3 bases from V and 4 from J, leaving 8 bases between them. Germline V gene lookup returns CDR1 SGDLS and CDR2 YYNGEE. The CDR3 totals 13 residues.

The chain is built from TRBV11-1 and TRBJ1-1; D is perhaps TRBD1 (6 bases). The CDR3 spans 17 residues. The germline gives CDR1 SGHAT, CDR2 FQDESV (reference sequence). Trimming left V 0 bases short and J 1 base short, with 15 bases between. As DNA, the CDR3 is TGTGCCAGCAGCTTAGCGGCTGTCTGGGACACGAACACTGAAGCTTTCTTT. Translated: CASSLAAVWDTNTEAFF.

The rearrangement uses TRBV7-2 and TRBJ2-5, with D unclear. The CDR3 has 15 amino acids. The ends were cut back, 5 bases at V and 0 bases at J, with 13 bases in the middle. Germline CDR1 is SGHTA and CDR2 is FQGNSA. For the CDR3, the DNA is TGTGCCAGCAGCCCGAAAAACTTCTACCAAGAGACCCAGTACTTC. The encoded protein is CASSPKNFYQETQYF.

The chain couples TRBV5-1 to TRBJ2-5; D unresolved. Trimming pared 0 bases from V and 5 bases from J, leaving 17 bases between. Looked up from germline, CDR1 is SGHRS and CDR2 is YFSETQ. This CDR3 spans 16 amino acids. The chain's CDR3 is CASSLDAVFEGETQYF. As DNA, the CDR3 is TGCGCCAGCAGCTTGGACGCAGTTTTCGAAGGCGAGACCCAGTACTTC.

The rearrangement uses TRBV6-1 and TRBJ1-3, with D possibly matching TRBD1 (5 bases). Germline loops: CDR1 MNHNS, CDR2 SASEGT. V was pared by 3 bases and J by 0 bases, with 9 bases between. The CDR3 contains 15 residues. CDR3 DNA: TGTGCCAGCAGTGACAGGGCGGTCTCTGGAAACACCATATATTTT. Translation: CASSDRAVSGNTIYF.

This clone has more than one count but fewer than ten. The V gene is TRBV28, the J gene TRBJ2-7; tentative D call: TRBD1 (6 bases). Germline CDR1 is MDHEN and CDR2 is SYDVKM. Trimming pared 2 bases from V and 7 bases from J, leaving 12 bases between. The CDR3 consists of 13 residues. The CDR3 is CASSLGTPVEQYF. CDR3 sequence (DNA): TGTGCCAGCAGTTTAGGGACACCGGTGGAGCAGTACTTC.

The chain employs TRBV7-9 and TRBJ1-6; no firm D call. This CDR3 comprises 13 residues. The V and J ends lost 3 bases and 6 bases respectively, with 6 bases between them. The germline V gene encodes CDR1 SEHNR and CDR2 FQNEAQ (reference sequence). CDR3 nucleotides: TGTGCCAGCAGCTTCGGCGGTAATTCACCCCTCCACTTT. This sequence encodes CASSFGGNSPLHF.

V usage is TRBV6-6 and J usage is TRBJ1-1; a weak D match, TRBD1 (6 bases). This CDR3 contains 12 residues. The germline V gene has CDR1 MNHNY and CDR2 SVGAGI (reference sequence). This CDR3 is CATKSQGSGAFF. The CDR3 nucleotides are TGTGCGACCAAGTCACAGGGTTCTGGAGCTTTCTTT.

This chain uses TRBV28 with TRBJ2-4; a weak D match, TRBD1 (6 bases). The V end was cut by 6 bases, the J end by 6 bases, with 12 bases between. Germline CDR1 is MDHEN and CDR2 is SYDVKM. The CDR3 contains 13 residues. The chain's CDR3 is CASSRGYGNIQYF. For the CDR3, the DNA is TGTGCCAGCAGCAGGGGCTACGGAAACATTCAGTACTTC. Based on the CDR3 plus reference TRBV28 and TRBJ2-4, the full variable domain is DVKVTQSSRYLVKRTGEKVFLECVQDMDHENMFWYRQDPGLGLRLIYFSYDVKMKEKGDIPEGYSVSREKKERFSLILESASTNQTSMYLCASSRGYGNIQYFGAGTRLSVL.

This clone came up once. The rearrangement links TRBV6-1 to TRBJ2-7; TRBD2 matches at 7 bases. The CDR3 is 16 residues long. Germline V gene sequence: CDR1 MNHNS, CDR2 SASEGT. The V and J ends lost 4 bases and 7 bases, in that order; junction bases with no gene match: 16. Written as DNA, the CDR3 is TGTGCCAGCAGTGGAGGGAGGGCGAGTGGGGTAGGAGAGCAGTACTTC. This encodes CASSGGRASGVGEQYF.

The chain recombines TRBV11-3 with TRBJ2-3; 9 bases align to TRBD1. From germline, CDR1 is SGHNT and CDR2 YENEEA. The CDR3 runs 15 residues. The V segment lost 5 bases and the J segment 2 bases; nucleotides outside the gene matches: 5. CDR3 DNA: TGTGCCAGCAGCGCACAGGGGGCCCTCACAGATACGCAGTATTTT. Translated, it gives CASSAQGALTDTQYF.

The chain links TRBV19 to TRBJ1-1, with a possible D match to TRBD1 (5 bases). Trimming removed 3 bases at V and 5 bases at J, with 13 bases between. The V gene's germline CDR1 is LNHDA and CDR2 SQIVND (reference sequence). The CDR3 totals 14 residues. The CDR3 DNA follows: TGTGCCAGTAGTATCGGGCCAGGGCTAACTGAAGCTTTCTTT. It codes for CASSIGPGLTEAFF.

This chain connects TRBV30 to TRBJ1-5, with a tentative D call TRBD1 (6 bases). The length of the CDR3 is 11 residues. V lost 5 bases to trimming and J lost 6 bases, with 8 bases between them. Germline V gene data show CDR1 as GTSNPN and CDR2 as SVGIG (reference sequence). The CDR3: CAWGGAQPQHF. CDR3 nucleotides: TGTGCCTGGGGGGGGGCTCAGCCCCAGCATTTT.

The J gene is TRBJ2-5, the V gene TRBV29-1, with 9 bases matching TRBD2. Germline V lookup: CDR1 SQVTM, CDR2 ANQGSEA. V shed 4 bases, J shed 2 bases, and the junction held 11 bases outside the gene matches. This CDR3 region has 16 residues. The CDR3 DNA is TGCAGCGTTGTTCCAAGGGAGCGGGGGGAACAAGAGACCCAGTACTTC. Translating gives CSVVPRERGEQETQYF.

This clone was observed a few times. DNA for the CDR3: TGTGCCAGCAGCTGGGTGAGCGGGACCAGCTCCTACGAGCAGTACTTC. It codes for CASSWVSGTSSYEQYF. J is TRBJ2-7 and V is TRBV11-2; 7 bases are shared with TRBD2. With 4 bases clipped from V and 0 bases from J, the junction kept 9 bases outside the gene matches. Germline loops: CDR1 SGHAT, CDR2 FQNNGV. This CDR3 has 16 amino acids.

This clone was seen more than once but under ten times. CDR3: CASSYNLASGANVLTF. CDR3 in DNA: TGTGCCAGCAGCTACAATTTGGCATCCGGGGCCAACGTCCTGACTTTC. The V gene is TRBV7-2, the J gene TRBJ2-6; D remains unclear. The length of the CDR3 is 16 residues. Germline CDR1 SGHTA, CDR2 FQGNSA. V was cut by 4 bases and J by 4 bases, with 14 bases left in between.

The rearrangement links TRBV14 to TRBJ1-1, with 10 bases fitting TRBD1. This CDR3 is built from 16 residues. V gave up 4 bases and J gave up 5 bases; unmatched junction bases: 10. Germline V gene data show CDR1 as SGHDN and CDR2 as FVKESK. The CDR3 here is CASSLRQGAVDTEAFF. CDR3 bases: TGTGCCAGCAGCCTGCGACAGGGGGCGGTGGATACTGAAGCTTTCTTT.